Listed here are 32 T cell receptor beta chains from one sample, sequenced in a study of shared clonotypes between healthy human individuals. TCRdb keeps only in-frame clones here, not all; method: immunoSEQ multiplex PCR. The sample includes 190,000 or so clones, 66% of them seen just once. Sequenced material: memory CD4+ T cells sorted from blood. The subset: CD45RA-negative fraction. These receptors all come from a man in his thirties or forties in good health.

The chain links TRBV28 to TRBJ1-5, with unresolved D. CDR3 size: 16 residues. Trimming stripped 4 bases from V and 5 bases from J, with 18 bases between. Germline lookup yields CDR1 MDHEN and CDR2 SYDVKM. The CDR3 DNA reads as TGTGCCAGCAGTTCCGATCTACCCGAGAACGATCAGCCCCAGCATTTT. Its translation: CASSSDLPENDQPQHF. Looking up the rest from reference TRBV28 and TRBJ1-5 gives the full variable domain: DVKVTQSSRYLVKRTGEKVFLECVQDMDHENMFWYRQDPGLGLRLIYFSYDVKMKEKGDIPEGYSVSREKKERFSLILESASTNQTSMYLCASSSDLPENDQPQHFGDGTRLSIL.

The chain has TRBV7-6 and TRBJ2-3, with D possibly TRBD2 on 6 matching bases. The CDR3 is 13 amino acids. The V gene lost 5 bases and the J gene lost 4 bases, with 10 bases spanning the gap. Germline CDR1 SGHVS, CDR2 FNYEAQ. The CDR3 loop is CASSHGTPDTQYF. CDR3 sequence (DNA): TGTGCCAGCAGCCACGGGACTCCAGATACGCAGTATTTT.

This chain joins TRBV2 and TRBJ2-1, with 10 nucleotides matching TRBD2. V gave up 3 bases and J gave up 4 bases; unmatched junction bases: 6. This CDR3 spans 16 amino acids. In germline, CDR1 is SNHLY, CDR2 FYNNEI. CDR3 region: CASSDLAGVEYNEQFF. The DNA for the CDR3 is TGTGCCAGCAGTGATCTAGCGGGAGTAGAATACAATGAGCAGTTCTTC.

The CDR3 sequence is CATNLVGGELFF. CDR3 bases: TGTGCCACGAACTTAGTCGGCGGGGAGCTGTTTTTT. V usage is TRBV7-8 and J usage is TRBJ2-2; D is uncertain. The CDR3 totals 12 residues. Germline CDR1 and CDR2: SGHVS and FQNEAQ. V shed 10 bases and J shed 7 bases, with 13 bases lying between them.

The chain has TRBV5-1 and TRBJ1-5; D is uncertain. Trimming removed 3 bases from V and 6 bases from J, with 10 bases in between. CDR3 length: 13 amino acids. The germline V gene has CDR1 SGHRS and CDR2 YFSETQ. DNA for the CDR3: TGCGCCAGCAGCTATAGGGAAGGTCAGCCCCAGCATTTT. This codes for CASSYREGQPQHF.

This clone occurred once. This chain links TRBV5-4 with TRBJ2-7; 9 nucleotides line up with TRBD1. Germline V CDR1 and CDR2: SGHNT, YYREEE (reference sequence). The V segment lost 5 bases and the J segment 2 bases; nucleotides outside the gene matches: 11. The CDR3 consists of 16 residues. The CDR3 DNA reads TGTGCCAGCAGTCGTCTTCCGGGACAGGGAGCCTACGAGCAGTACTTC. This translates into CASSRLPGQGAYEQYF.

The chain couples TRBV25-1 to TRBJ2-5; D is possibly TRBD1 or TRBD2 (5 bases each). V dropped 7 bases and J dropped 4 bases, with 22 bases sitting between them. Germline assignment: CDR1 MGHDK and CDR2 SYGVNS. CDR3 length equals 16 residues. CDR3 sequence (DNA): TGTGCCAGCACCCTACGCCGGGGCAGCGGCCGAGAGACCCAGTACTTC. Its protein product is CASTLRRGSGRETQYF.

The chain has TRBV5-1 and TRBJ2-1; 9 positions match TRBD1. CDR1 and CDR2 from the germline V gene are SGHRS and YFSETQ. Trimming removed 3 bases from V and 9 bases from J; junction bases left unmatched: 10. This CDR3 has 15 residues. The CDR3 DNA follows: TGCGCCAGCAGCTACGGGACAGGGATCCTTCGTGAGCAGTTCTTC. Translating gives CASSYGTGILREQFF.

The rearrangement joins TRBV29-1 to TRBJ2-2; 9 nucleotides align to TRBD2. The length of the CDR3 is 14 residues. Germline V gene data show CDR1 as SQVTM and CDR2 as ANQGSEA. V lost 4 bases, J lost 7 bases, and 7 bases stayed unmatched. The CDR3 nucleotides read TGCAGCGTTGGCTGGGTTAGCGGGGGCGGGGAGCTGTTTTTT. Translating gives CSVGWVSGGGELFF.

The chain is built from TRBV29-1 and TRBJ2-3, with D possibly being TRBD1 or TRBD2 (5 bases each). Germline CDR1 SQVTM, CDR2 ANQGSEA. V was shortened by 1 base and J by 2 bases, with 13 bases between the two germline ends. This CDR3 comprises 15 residues. CDR3 amino acids: CSVEVAPGATDTQYF. DNA for the CDR3: TGCAGCGTTGAAGTGGCACCCGGGGCCACAGATACGCAGTATTTT.

The chain combines TRBV29-1 with TRBJ2-4, with D tentatively TRBD1 (8 bases). The CDR3 loop spans 14 amino acids. In germline, CDR1 is SQVTM, CDR2 ANQGSEA. The V and J ends lost 6 bases and 8 bases respectively, with 20 bases between them. CDR3 coding DNA: TGCAGCGTGAAAGGACGGACAGGGAGGGACATTCAGTACTTC. This translates into CSVKGRTGRDIQYF.

This chain uses TRBV27 with TRBJ2-3, with D tentatively TRBD1 or TRBD2 (6 bases each). V lost 6 bases and J 6 bases, leaving 19 bases between the germline ends. Looked up from germline, CDR1 is MNHEY and CDR2 is SMNVEV (reference sequence). This CDR3 spans 15 amino acids. CDR3 sequence (DNA): TGTGCCAGCAGGTGGAGTTGGGGGGCGGCGGATACGCAGTATTTT. It yields the protein CASRWSWGAADTQYF.

The count of this clone is one. V and J are TRBV4-1 and TRBJ2-3; the match to TRBD2 covers 9 bases. V lost 1 base, J lost 3 bases, and 11 bases stayed unmatched. Germline V lookup: CDR1 MGHRA, CDR2 YSYEKL. This CDR3 is built from 18 residues. The CDR3 DNA sequence: TGCGCCAGCAGCCAAGTCCCCCCAGCGGGAGGAATGACAGATACGCAGTATTTT. Its translation is CASSQVPPAGGMTDTQYF.

This clone was seen a handful of times. The sample contains more than one DNA sequence encoding this CDR3. The genes are TRBV5-6 and TRBJ1-1; the match to TRBD1 covers 7 bases. V gave up 0 bases and J gave up 8 bases; unmatched junction bases: 7. The CDR3 extends over 14 amino acids. In germline, CDR1 is SGHDT, CDR2 YYEEEE. Written as DNA, the CDR3 is TGTGCCAGCAGCTTGGTCCCGACAGGGACAGAAGCTTTCTTT. This gives the protein CASSLVPTGTEAFF.

The gene calls are TRBV5-1 and TRBJ2-1, with TRBD1 identical over 7 bases. The ends lost 4 bases at V and 8 bases at J; junction bases unmatched: 9. The CDR3 has 14 amino acids. CDR1 SGHRS and CDR2 YFSETQ come from the germline V gene. The CDR3 DNA follows: TGCGCCAGCAGCATATCCGCAGGGGGAGATGAGCAGTTCTTC. Translation gives CASSISAGGDEQFF.

The chain couples TRBV7-7 to TRBJ2-7; D is unresolved. From germline, CDR1 is SSHAT and CDR2 FNYEAQ (reference sequence). Trimming removed 5 bases at V and 2 bases at J, with 7 bases between. The CDR3 is 12 amino acids. CDR3 sequence (DNA): TGTGCCAGCAGCCCCAACACCTACGAGCAGTACTTC. This translates into CASSPNTYEQYF.

In DNA, the CDR3 is TGTGCCAGCAGTGAAGGACGGAATATTAATGAAAAACTGTTTTTT. Amino acids: CASSEGRNINEKLFF. The genes are TRBV6-1 and TRBJ1-4; D is uncertain. V was pared by 1 base and J by 4 bases, with 10 bases between. This CDR3 is 15 amino acids long. CDR1 and CDR2 (germline): MNHNS, SASEGT.

As for this clone: This CDR3 is also generated by other DNA sequences in the sample. J is TRBJ1-1 and V is TRBV18; D not resolved. The CDR3 length is 14 residues. The germline gives CDR1 KGHSH, CDR2 LQKENI. Trimming removed 2 bases from V and 1 base from J, with 8 bases in between. Written as DNA, the CDR3 is TGTGCCAGCTCACCAGCCGGGAGGAACACTGAAGCTTTCTTT. Translation: CASSPAGRNTEAFF.

The chain employs TRBV16 and TRBJ1-2; no definite D call. The germline V gene encodes CDR1 KGHSY and CDR2 FQNENV. V shed 4 bases and J shed 14 bases, with 20 bases lying between them. This CDR3 has 13 residues. The CDR3 DNA follows: TGTGCCAGCAGCCCGTCGATCAATAGGAGGGTTACCTTC. Translating it yields CASSPSINRRVTF.

The chain uses TRBV4-2 and TRBJ1-3, with D hard to call. Trimming left V 1 base short and J 4 bases short, with 14 bases between. The CDR3 has 16 amino acids. Germline V lookup: CDR1 LGHNA, CDR2 YNFKEQ. CDR3 sequence reads: CASSQGGTGSGNTIYF. CDR3 coding DNA: TGTGCCAGCAGCCAAGGAGGAACTGGGTCCGGAAACACCATATATTTT.

The chain couples TRBV5-4 to TRBJ2-3, with 8 bases that match TRBD2. Looked up from germline, CDR1 is SGHNT and CDR2 is YYREEE (reference sequence). The CDR3 loop spans 16 amino acids. V was pared by 6 bases and J by 3 bases, with 12 bases of the junction left unmatched. The DNA of the CDR3 is TGTGCCAGCATGGGGTTGACGGGAGGGAGGACAGATACGCAGTATTTT. Protein sequence: CASMGLTGGRTDTQYF.

V is TRBV28 and J is TRBJ1-2; tentatively, D is TRBD1 (6 bases). The V gene's germline CDR1 is MDHEN and CDR2 SYDVKM. Between the trimmed V and J ends, which lost 8 bases and 3 bases, there was a span of 25 bases. The CDR3 has 17 amino acids. The CDR3 reads CASESPTGRLIHYGYTF. The CDR3, as DNA: TGTGCCAGCGAATCTCCGACAGGACGTCTAATCCACTATGGCTACACCTTC.

This chain connects TRBV7-6 to TRBJ2-1; D perhaps matches TRBD2 (6 bases). Germline-derived CDR1 and CDR2 are SGHVS and FNYEAQ. V was shortened by 5 bases and J by 7 bases, with 24 bases between the two germline ends. This CDR3 region has 17 residues. The CDR3 reads CASSRDGGFSTLNEQFF. The CDR3 DNA is TGTGCCAGCAGCCGGGATGGGGGGTTCTCGACACTTAATGAGCAGTTCTTC.

This clone has a handful of counts. The J gene is TRBJ2-2, the V gene TRBV28; D ambiguous. Deletions cut 7 bases from V and 4 bases from J, with 13 bases between. The CDR3 length is 14 residues. CDR1 is MDHEN and CDR2 is SYDVKM in the germline V gene. Here the CDR3 reads CASTSLDVTGELFF. CDR3 nucleotide sequence: TGTGCCAGCACCTCTTTGGACGTCACCGGGGAGCTGTTTTTT. Supplemented by reference TRBV28 and TRBJ2-2, the full variable domain reads DVKVTQSSRYLVKRTGEKVFLECVQDMDHENMFWYRQDPGLGLRLIYFSYDVKMKEKGDIPEGYSVSREKKERFSLILESASTNQTSMYLCASTSLDVTGELFFGEGSRLTVL.

This clone was detected a few times. The genes are TRBV15 and TRBJ2-4, with D unresolved. V lost 0 bases to trimming and J lost 0 bases, with 6 bases between them. The CDR3 is 15 residues long. Germline V CDR1 and CDR2: LNHNV, YYDKDF (reference sequence). CDR3 protein: CATSRERLAKNIQYF. CDR3 in DNA: TGTGCCACCAGCAGAGAACGGCTAGCCAAAAACATTCAGTACTTC. Complete variable domain (other parts from reference TRBV15 and TRBJ2-4): DAMVIQNPRYQVTQFGKPVTLSCSQTLNHNVMYWYQQKSSQAPKLLFHYYDKDFNNEADTPDNFQSRRPNTSFCFLDIRSPGLGDTAMYLCATSRERLAKNIQYFGAGTRLSVL.

This sequence joins TRBV7-3 and TRBJ2-3; no firm D call. Germline V gives CDR1 SGHTA, CDR2 FQGTGA. The CDR3 has 15 amino acids. Trimming removed 5 bases from V and 4 bases from J, with 16 bases in between. CDR3 nucleotide sequence: TGTGCCAGCAGCACATCCTCGGAGAGGTCAGATACGCAGTATTTT. Translation gives CASSTSSERSDTQYF.

Only a few counts were recorded for this clone. The chain couples TRBV5-1 to TRBJ2-3; possible D gene TRBD2, 6 bases. Germline V gives CDR1 SGHRS, CDR2 YFSETQ. This CDR3 is 15 amino acids long. V lost 2 bases and J 4 bases, leaving 14 bases between the germline ends. The CDR3: CASSLAGPGADTQYF. In DNA, the CDR3 is TGCGCCAGCAGCTTAGCCGGCCCGGGAGCAGATACGCAGTATTTT.

The chain has TRBV7-2 and TRBJ2-1, with D maybe TRBD2 (6 bases). Between the trimmed V and J ends, which lost 5 bases and 9 bases, there was a span of 14 bases. The CDR3 covers 13 residues. Germline V gives CDR1 SGHTA, CDR2 FQGNSA. CDR3 nucleotide sequence: TGTGCCAGCAGCATAACAGAAGCGGGTGAGCAGTTCTTC. As protein: CASSITEAGEQFF.

V usage is TRBV10-2 and J usage is TRBJ2-3; D is uncertain. There are 14 residues in the CDR3. V gave up 3 bases and J gave up 3 bases, with 10 bases separating them. Germline CDR1 reads WSHSY; CDR2 reads SAAADI. This chain's CDR3 is CASSDGRGTDTQYF. CDR3 DNA: TGCGCCAGCAGTGACGGCAGAGGAACAGATACGCAGTATTTT.

In its sample, this clone was seen once. The chain employs TRBV7-3 and TRBJ2-6, with unresolved D. Trimming pared 3 bases from V and 0 bases from J, leaving 6 bases between. This CDR3 contains 15 residues. Germline CDR1 is SGHTA and CDR2 is FQGTGA. CDR3 nucleotide sequence: TGTGCCAGCAGCTTTGACCCCTCTGGGGCCAACGTCCTGACTTTC. Encoded protein: CASSFDPSGANVLTF.

J is TRBJ1-4 and V is TRBV18; the D gene is possibly TRBD1 (6 bases). CDR1 and CDR2 (germline): KGHSH, LQKENI. V was shortened by 5 bases and J by 4 bases, with 14 bases between the two germline ends. CDR3 length: 15 residues. The CDR3 loop is CASSTEQGLNEKLFF. CDR3 coding DNA: TGTGCCAGCTCAACAGAACAGGGTCTTAATGAAAAACTGTTTTTT.

The chain employs TRBV7-6 and TRBJ2-1; the D gene is possibly TRBD1 (8 bases). The CDR3 runs to 16 residues. Germline V gene lookup returns CDR1 SGHVS and CDR2 FNYEAQ. V lost 1 base to trimming and J lost 6 bases, with 16 bases between them. The CDR3 bases are TGTGCCAGCAGCTTAGAAACAGGGGGGGCCTCCAATGAGCAGTTCTTC. It specifies CASSLETGGASNEQFF.